This is a list of T cell receptor beta chains from one sample in a study of T cell responses to AZD1222 COVID-19 vaccine. The repertoire was sequenced with immunoSEQ multiplex PCR; TCRdb's copy has only in-frame clones and lacks some. Of about 81,000 clones in the sample, 80% to 95% were seen once. The material sequenced was peripheral blood, taken 28 days after the second AZD1222 dose. The origin of the receptors is an adult who received the AZD1222 COVID-19 vaccine. Both conserved end residues are part of each CDR3. D genes are given only for firm matches. Clone sizes are given selectively: once, few, many, or a class where the clone is expanded.

D: -
V: TRBV4-2
size: -
J: TRBJ1-1
DNA: TGTGCCAGCAGCCAATCGACAGGGAACACTGAAGCTTTCTTT
CDR3: CASSQSTGNTEAFF

D: -
V: TRBV6-2/TRBV6-3
size: -
J: TRBJ1-1
DNA: TGTGCCAGCAGTTACTCCTTGGAGAGAGCTTTCTTT
CDR3: CASSYSLERAFF

D: -
V: TRBV9
size: -
J: TRBJ1-4
DNA: TGTGCCAGCAGCGTAGGCGGACTCGGGGAAAAACTGTTTTTT
CDR3: CASSVGGLGEKLFF

D: TRBD1
V: TRBV18
size: -
J: TRBJ1-2
DNA: TGTGCCAGCTCACCGGGACAGCGGTATGGCTACACCTTC
CDR3: CASSPGQRYGYTF

D: TRBD1
V: TRBV19
size: -
J: TRBJ2-2
DNA: TGTGCCAGTAGTAGGACAGGACAGAGCCACACCGGGGAGCTGTTTTTT
CDR3: CASSRTGQSHTGELFF

D: -
V: TRBV29-1
size: -
J: TRBJ2-5
DNA: TGCAGCGTTGAGGGGGGGCCAGAGACCCAGTACTTC
CDR3: CSVEGGPETQYF

D: -
V: TRBV2
size: -
J: TRBJ2-7
DNA: TGTGCCAGCAGTGACTGGCAAGAGCAGTACTTC
CDR3: CASSDWQEQYF

D: TRBD2
V: TRBV29-1
size: -
J: TRBJ2-3
DNA: TGCAGCGTTGATGGCCTTGGACTAGCGGGAGGAGGGGGGCCAGATACGCAGTATTTT
CDR3: CSVDGLGLAGGGGPDTQYF

D: TRBD1
V: TRBV19
size: -
J: TRBJ1-2
DNA: TGTGCCAGTAGTCCCGGGACAGCGAACTATGGCTACACCTTC
CDR3: CASSPGTANYGYTF

D: TRBD2
V: TRBV19
size: -
J: TRBJ2-1
DNA: TGTGCCAGTAGCCTAGCGGGAGGGCCTAACAATGAGCAGTTCTTC
CDR3: CASSLAGGPNNEQFF

D: -
V: TRBV27
size: -
J: TRBJ1-2
DNA: TGTGCCAGCAGTTTATTAGGCCGTTTTAACTATGGCTACACCTTC
CDR3: CASSLLGRFNYGYTF

D: -
V: TRBV6-5
size: -
J: TRBJ2-7
DNA: TGTGCCAGCAGGGGGGACACAACCTACGAGCAGTACTTC
CDR3: CASRGDTTYEQYF

D: -
V: TRBV7-9
size: -
J: TRBJ1-2
DNA: TGTGCCAGCAGTACAACAGGGTATCAAGATTATGGCTACACCTTC
CDR3: CASSTTGYQDYGYTF

D: -
V: TRBV28
size: -
J: TRBJ1-2
DNA: TGTGCCAGCGAACTGGACGGCCCGCGGGGCTACACCTTC
CDR3: CASELDGPRGYTF

D: -
V: TRBV30
size: -
J: TRBJ1-5
DNA: TGTGCCTGGAGTGTACGTTGGGGTCAGCCCCAGCATTTT
CDR3: CAWSVRWGQPQHF

D: TRBD1
V: TRBV5-4
size: -
J: TRBJ2-2
DNA: TGTGCCAGCAGCTGGGGACAGGGTCTAACCGGGGAGCTGTTTTTT
CDR3: CASSWGQGLTGELFF

D: TRBD2
V: TRBV13
size: -
J: TRBJ2-4
DNA: TGTGCCAGCAGCCTAAAACCTCCCTTAGCGGGAGCCAAAAACATTCAGTACTTC
CDR3: CASSLKPPLAGAKNIQYF

D: TRBD1
V: TRBV18
size: -
J: TRBJ1-4
DNA: TGTGCCAGCTCACCAGGGACAGGCGTAAATGAAAAACTGTTTTTT
CDR3: CASSPGTGVNEKLFF

D: -
V: TRBV7-2
size: -
J: TRBJ2-1
DNA: TGTGCCAGCAGCTTCGACAGGCCCTCCTACAATGAGCAGTTCTTC
CDR3: CASSFDRPSYNEQFF

D: -
V: TRBV9
size: -
J: TRBJ1-5
DNA: TGTGCCAGCAGCCAGGGCACAGGGCTCCATCAGCCCCAGCATTTT
CDR3: CASSQGTGLHQPQHF

D: -
V: TRBV20-1
size: -
J: TRBJ2-7
DNA: TGCAGTGCCCAGCTCGGGGAGCAGTACTTC
CDR3: CSAQLGEQYF

D: TRBD1
V: TRBV7-9
size: -
J: TRBJ1-1
DNA: TGTGCCAGCAGCTTATGGGTAGGGGGCGTAGGAGCTGAAGCTTTCTTT
CDR3: CASSLWVGGVGAEAFF

D: -
V: TRBV9
size: -
J: TRBJ1-6
DNA: TGTGCCAGCGTACATGCATGGGGACGGTCACCCCTCCACTTT
CDR3: CASVHAWGRSPLHF

D: -
V: TRBV7-8
size: -
J: TRBJ1-2
DNA: TGTGCCAGCAGCTTAACTATGGTTGACTATGGCTACACCTTC
CDR3: CASSLTMVDYGYTF

D: -
V: TRBV9
size: -
J: TRBJ1-6
DNA: TGTGCCAGCAGCGCAGGAAAACAGGGTAGTTCACCCCTCCACTTT
CDR3: CASSAGKQGSSPLHF

D: -
V: TRBV29-1
size: -
J: TRBJ2-2
DNA: TGCAGCGTTGAAACAGGGTACACCGGGGAGCTGTTTTTT
CDR3: CSVETGYTGELFF

D: -
V: TRBV9
size: -
J: TRBJ2-7
DNA: TGTGCCAGCAGCCCCCGCCCAATCGCATCTCCCCTCGAGCAGTACTTC
CDR3: CASSPRPIASPLEQYF

D: -
V: TRBV24-1
size: -
J: TRBJ1-5
DNA: TGTGCCACCAGTGACGGGAATCAGCCCCAGCATTTT
CDR3: CATSDGNQPQHF

D: -
V: TRBV6-5
size: few
J: TRBJ1-2
DNA: TGTGCCAGCAGCCCACAGGGAGATTATGGCTACACCTTC
CDR3: CASSPQGDYGYTF

D: -
V: TRBV6-4
size: -
J: TRBJ1-5
DNA: TGTGCCAGCAGTGAGACAGAGTATAGCAATCAGCCCCAGCATTTT
CDR3: CASSETEYSNQPQHF

D: TRBD2
V: TRBV2
size: -
J: TRBJ2-1
DNA: TGTGCCAGCAGGGGGACTAGCGGGACCTACAATGAGCAGTTCTTC
CDR3: CASRGTSGTYNEQFF

D: TRBD2
V: TRBV28
size: -
J: TRBJ2-7
DNA: TGTGCCAGCAGTTCTCCCACTAGCGGGAGACGTTACGAGCAGTACTTC
CDR3: CASSSPTSGRRYEQYF

D: -
V: TRBV7-2
size: few
J: TRBJ1-5
DNA: TGTGCCAGCAGCTTAGTCGGTGCGTGGGGCAATCAGCCCCAGCATTTT
CDR3: CASSLVGAWGNQPQHF

D: TRBD1
V: TRBV19
size: few
J: TRBJ1-5
DNA: TGTGCCAGTAGTAGTACCGGGACAGGGGGCGGGCAGCCCCAGCATTTT
CDR3: CASSSTGTGGGQPQHF

D: TRBD1
V: TRBV5-5
size: -
J: TRBJ1-2
DNA: TGTGCCAGCAGTCCCGGGACAGGGGCTAACTATGGCTACACCTTC
CDR3: CASSPGTGANYGYTF

D: TRBD1
V: TRBV28
size: -
J: TRBJ2-7
DNA: TGTGCCAGCAGAAGGACAGGGTCGCGCTACGAGCAGTACTTC
CDR3: CASRRTGSRYEQYF

D: -
V: TRBV7-2
size: -
J: TRBJ1-4
DNA: TGTGCCAGCAGCGTGGGGGGTAATGAAAAACTGTTTTTT
CDR3: CASSVGGNEKLFF

D: -
V: TRBV18
size: once
J: TRBJ2-3
DNA: TGTGCCAGCTCACCTCTTAGTAGCACAGATACGCAGTATTTT
CDR3: CASSPLSSTDTQYF

D: -
V: TRBV18
size: once
J: TRBJ2-7
DNA: TGTGCCAGCTCACCGTCGACAGATACCTACGAGCAGTACTTC
CDR3: CASSPSTDTYEQYF

D: -
V: TRBV18
size: -
J: TRBJ2-3
DNA: TGTGCCAGCTCACCGAGTACGACAGACACAGATACGCAGTATTTT
CDR3: CASSPSTTDTDTQYF

D: TRBD2
V: TRBV10-3
size: few
J: TRBJ2-7
DNA: TGTGCCAGCGGACTAGCGGGAAGGGTGTCCTACGAGCAGTACTTC
CDR3: CASGLAGRVSYEQYF